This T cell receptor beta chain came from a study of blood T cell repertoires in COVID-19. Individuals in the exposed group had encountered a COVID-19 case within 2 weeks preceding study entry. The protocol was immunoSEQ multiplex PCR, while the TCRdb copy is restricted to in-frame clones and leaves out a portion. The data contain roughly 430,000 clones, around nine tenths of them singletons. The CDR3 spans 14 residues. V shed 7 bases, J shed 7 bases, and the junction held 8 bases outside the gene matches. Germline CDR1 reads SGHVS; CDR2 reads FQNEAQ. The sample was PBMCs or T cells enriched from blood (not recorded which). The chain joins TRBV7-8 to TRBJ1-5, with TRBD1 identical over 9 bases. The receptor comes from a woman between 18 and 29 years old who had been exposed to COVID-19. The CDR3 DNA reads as TGTGCCAGCAACCGGGACAGGGCTGACCAGCCCCAGCATTTT. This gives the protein CASNRDRADQPQHF.